This is a list of T cell receptor beta chains from one sample in a study of blood T cell repertoires in COVID-19. Only in-frame clones appear in the TCRdb table, and some are missing; sequencing was by immunoSEQ multiplex PCR. The data contain approximately 210,000 clones, about 85% of them singletons. The material sequenced was peripheral blood. The source of these receptors is a woman older than 75 with COVID-19, enrolled during active disease. The conserved cysteine and the conserved F or W are not part of the CDR3 here. D genes are given only for firm matches. Clone size is given for some rows only: seen once, a few or many times, or a class if the clone is expanded.

clone size: -; V gene: TRBV2; J gene: TRBJ1-5; D gene: -; CDR3 protein: ASSTGQPQH
clone size: few; V gene: TRBV19; J gene: TRBJ1-2; D gene: -; CDR3 protein: ASSIAMAGDGGYT
clone size: -; V gene: TRBV3-1/TRBV3-2; J gene: TRBJ1-4; D gene: -; CDR3 protein: ASRPSFGGEKLF
clone size: -; V gene: TRBV7-7; J gene: TRBJ1-1; D gene: -; CDR3 protein: ASSLDRNTEAF
clone size: few; V gene: TRBV5-1; J gene: TRBJ1-6; D gene: -; CDR3 protein: ASSLEPSNSPLH
clone size: -; V gene: TRBV6-2/TRBV6-3; J gene: TRBJ2-7; D gene: -; CDR3 protein: ASSYGSWMARDLREQY
clone size: -; V gene: TRBV10-3; J gene: TRBJ1-1; D gene: -; CDR3 protein: AISTRRGMNTEAF
clone size: once; V gene: TRBV5-1; J gene: TRBJ2-7; D gene: -; CDR3 protein: ASSLEGGASYEQY
clone size: -; V gene: TRBV4-2; J gene: TRBJ2-3; D gene: -; CDR3 protein: ASSLDPGGTDTQY
clone size: -; V gene: TRBV5-4; J gene: TRBJ2-7; D gene: -; CDR3 protein: ASSLETGSSYEQY
clone size: -; V gene: TRBV18; J gene: TRBJ1-1; D gene: TRBD1; CDR3 protein: ASSPSPTGFTEAF
clone size: -; V gene: TRBV6-5; J gene: TRBJ1-1; D gene: -; CDR3 protein: ASSSPGATEAF
clone size: few; V gene: TRBV7-2; J gene: TRBJ2-2; D gene: -; CDR3 protein: ASSLKAGGTGELF
clone size: -; V gene: TRBV20-1; J gene: TRBJ2-7; D gene: TRBD2; CDR3 protein: SASSSGGPFYEQY
clone size: -; V gene: TRBV15; J gene: TRBJ1-6; D gene: -; CDR3 protein: ATSRDPNSNSPLH
clone size: -; V gene: TRBV2; J gene: TRBJ1-1; D gene: -; CDR3 protein: ASNTWGEGAF
clone size: few; V gene: TRBV18; J gene: TRBJ1-6; D gene: -; CDR3 protein: ASSYMVRDSPLH
clone size: -; V gene: TRBV10-2; J gene: TRBJ1-2; D gene: -; CDR3 protein: ASSEPRNGYT
clone size: -; V gene: TRBV7-6; J gene: TRBJ1-2; D gene: TRBD1; CDR3 protein: ASSSRGTGRNGYT
clone size: -; V gene: TRBV30; J gene: TRBJ2-5; D gene: TRBD2; CDR3 protein: AWSRLAKETQY
clone size: -; V gene: TRBV11-1; J gene: TRBJ1-2; D gene: TRBD1; CDR3 protein: ASSLAGVGQASNYGYT
clone size: -; V gene: TRBV4-3; J gene: TRBJ2-1; D gene: TRBD2; CDR3 protein: ASSQDGLAGVNEQF
clone size: -; V gene: TRBV3-1/TRBV3-2; J gene: TRBJ2-5; D gene: -; CDR3 protein: ASSQLSQETQY
clone size: -; V gene: TRBV5-1; J gene: TRBJ2-3; D gene: TRBD2; CDR3 protein: ASISRGEPTDTQY
clone size: -; V gene: TRBV6-6; J gene: TRBJ1-2; D gene: -; CDR3 protein: ASSYPAGQGGGYT
clone size: -; V gene: TRBV7-2; J gene: TRBJ1-1; D gene: -; CDR3 protein: ASSLDQAMNTEAF
clone size: -; V gene: TRBV2; J gene: TRBJ2-5; D gene: TRBD1; CDR3 protein: ASSVIKTGNQETQY
clone size: -; V gene: TRBV10-2; J gene: TRBJ2-3; D gene: TRBD2; CDR3 protein: ASSEMRLAGGGDTQY
clone size: -; V gene: TRBV5-5; J gene: TRBJ1-3; D gene: -; CDR3 protein: ASSSSGVSGNTIY
clone size: -; V gene: TRBV6-5; J gene: TRBJ1-2; D gene: TRBD1; CDR3 protein: ASSRQGEIYGYT
clone size: -; V gene: TRBV5-1; J gene: TRBJ1-2; D gene: TRBD1; CDR3 protein: ASSLVGTGGDGYT
clone size: -; V gene: TRBV27; J gene: TRBJ1-6; D gene: -; CDR3 protein: ASTSAPSGSPLH
clone size: -; V gene: TRBV7-2; J gene: TRBJ2-5; D gene: -; CDR3 protein: ASSFGETQY
clone size: -; V gene: TRBV2; J gene: TRBJ1-3; D gene: -; CDR3 protein: ASSYSGTGNTIY